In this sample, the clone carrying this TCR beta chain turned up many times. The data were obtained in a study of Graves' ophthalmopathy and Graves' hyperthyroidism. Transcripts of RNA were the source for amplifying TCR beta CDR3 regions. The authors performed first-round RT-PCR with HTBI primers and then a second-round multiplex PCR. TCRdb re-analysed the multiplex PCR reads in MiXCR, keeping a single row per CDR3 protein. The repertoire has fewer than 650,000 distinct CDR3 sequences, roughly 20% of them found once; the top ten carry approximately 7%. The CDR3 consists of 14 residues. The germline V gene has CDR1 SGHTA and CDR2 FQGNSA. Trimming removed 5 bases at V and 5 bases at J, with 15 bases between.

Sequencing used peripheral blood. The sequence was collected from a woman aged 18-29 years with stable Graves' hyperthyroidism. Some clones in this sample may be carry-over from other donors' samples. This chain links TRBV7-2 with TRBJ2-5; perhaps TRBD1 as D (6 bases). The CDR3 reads CASSTNRAMETQYF. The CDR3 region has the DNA TGTGCCAGCAGCACTAACAGGGCGATGGAGACCCAGTACTTC.